The sample holds a few counts of the clone carrying this T cell receptor beta chain. The data belong to a study of T cells of healthy individuals. Germline lookup yields CDR1 SGHTA and CDR2 FQGNSA. Trimming took 0 bases from V and 1 from J; bases not matched to a gene: 15. There are 19 residues in the CDR3. Via MiXCR, TCRdb re-called the 5' RACE reads, giving one row per CDR3 protein. The sample includes about 96,000 distinct CDR3 sequences, roughly a sixth of them seen just once. This chain connects TRBV7-2 to TRBJ2-7; 7 bases match TRBD2. This clonotype was obtained from a human donor in good health. This CDR3 is CASSLAPPSGVRRSYEQYF. In DNA form, the CDR3 reads TGTGCCAGCAGCTTAGCCCCTCCTAGCGGAGTAAGGAGGTCCTACGAGCAGTACTTC. The full variable domain, rest sourced from reference TRBV7-2 and TRBJ2-7, is GAGVSQSPSNKVTEKGKDVELRCDPISGHTALYWYRQSLGQGLEFLIYFQGNSAPDKSGLPSDRFSAERTGGSVSTLTIQRTQQEDSAVYLCASSLAPPSGVRRSYEQYFGPGTRLTVT.